The table lists the clone carrying this TCR beta chain with a few counts. Its matching antigen is unknown. TCRdb used MiXCR to reprocess the reads, holding one entry per CDR3 protein. This repertoire shows hundreds of thousands of distinct CDR3 sequences, roughly 30% found once; its top ten account for around an eighth. Germline values: CDR1 KGHSH, CDR2 LQKENI. The CDR3 runs 12 residues. V dropped 2 bases and J dropped 6 bases, with 7 bases sitting between them. The data stem from a study of T cell repertoires in cytomegalovirus infection. Overall study: The public TCR beta signatures pointed to both CMV infection and matching HLA type. Study-level points and caveats: Summed public TCR beta family frequency identified CMV carriers bearing the relevant HLA.

Source: cultured CD8+ T cells from PBMCs, taken from culture after CMV antigen stimulation. The receptor's source is a human donor in good health (CMV status not recorded). Some clones in this sample may be carry-over from other donors' samples. V usage is TRBV18 and J usage is TRBJ1-1; D gene unclear. The CDR3 spells CASSPGPSEAFF. The CDR3 bases are TGTGCCAGCTCACCAGGGCCCTCTGAAGCTTTCTTT.